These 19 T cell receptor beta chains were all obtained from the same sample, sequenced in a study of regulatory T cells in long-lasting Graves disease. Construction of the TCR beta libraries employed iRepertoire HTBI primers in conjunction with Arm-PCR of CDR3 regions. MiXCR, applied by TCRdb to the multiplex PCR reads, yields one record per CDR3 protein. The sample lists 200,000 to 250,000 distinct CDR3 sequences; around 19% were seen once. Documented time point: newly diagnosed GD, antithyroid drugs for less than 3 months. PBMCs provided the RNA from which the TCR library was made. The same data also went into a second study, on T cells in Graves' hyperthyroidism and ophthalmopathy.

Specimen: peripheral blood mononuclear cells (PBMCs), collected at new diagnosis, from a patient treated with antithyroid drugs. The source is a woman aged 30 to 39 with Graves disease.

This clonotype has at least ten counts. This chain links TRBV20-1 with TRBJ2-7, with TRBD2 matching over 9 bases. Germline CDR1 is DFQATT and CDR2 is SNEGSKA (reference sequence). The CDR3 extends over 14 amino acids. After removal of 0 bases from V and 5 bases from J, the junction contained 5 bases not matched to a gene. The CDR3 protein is CSARDLAGFHEQYF. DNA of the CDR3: TGCAGTGCTAGAGATCTAGCGGGGTTTCACGAGCAGTACTTC.

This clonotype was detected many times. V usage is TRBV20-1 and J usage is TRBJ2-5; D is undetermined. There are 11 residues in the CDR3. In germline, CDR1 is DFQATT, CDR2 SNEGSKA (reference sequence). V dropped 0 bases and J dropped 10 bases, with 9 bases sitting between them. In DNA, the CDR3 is TGCAGTGCTAGAGATCCCCCAAACCAGTACTTC. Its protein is CSARDPPNQYF.

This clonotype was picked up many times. The DNA of the CDR3 is TGTGCCAGCAGCGCCGGGACAGGGGCTAATCAGCCCCAGCATTTT. This encodes CASSAGTGANQPQHF. The chain links TRBV7-9 to TRBJ1-5, with TRBD1 matching 10 bases. This CDR3 spans 15 amino acids. Germline trimming cut 5 bases from V and 4 bases from J; bases unmatched to any gene: 5. Looked up from germline, CDR1 is SEHNR and CDR2 is FQNEAQ (reference sequence). Filled out from reference TRBV7-9 and TRBJ1-5, the complete variable domain reads DTGVSQNPRHKITKRGQNVTFRCDPISEHNRLYWYRQTLGQGPEFLTYFQNEAQLEKSRLLSDRFSAERPKGSFSTLEIQRTEQGDSAMYLCASSAGTGANQPQHFGDGTRLSIL.

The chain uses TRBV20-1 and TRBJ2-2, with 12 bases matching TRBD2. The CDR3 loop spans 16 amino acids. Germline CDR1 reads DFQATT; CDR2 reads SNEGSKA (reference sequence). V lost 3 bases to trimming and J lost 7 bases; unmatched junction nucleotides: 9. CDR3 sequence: CSASPLAGGNVGELFF. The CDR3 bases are TGCAGTGCTAGTCCACTAGCGGGGGGAAATGTCGGGGAGCTGTTTTTT.

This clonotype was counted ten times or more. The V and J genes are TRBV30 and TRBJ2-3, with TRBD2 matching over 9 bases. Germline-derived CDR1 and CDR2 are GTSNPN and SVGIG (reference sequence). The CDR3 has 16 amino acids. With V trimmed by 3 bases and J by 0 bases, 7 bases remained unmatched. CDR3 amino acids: CAWRASGTLSTDTQYF. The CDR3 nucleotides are TGTGCCTGGAGGGCTAGCGGGACCTTAAGCACAGATACGCAGTATTTT.

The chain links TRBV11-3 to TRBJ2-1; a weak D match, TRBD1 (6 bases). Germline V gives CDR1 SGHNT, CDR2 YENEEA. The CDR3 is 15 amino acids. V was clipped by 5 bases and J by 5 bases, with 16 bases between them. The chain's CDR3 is CASSPRTAPHNEQFF. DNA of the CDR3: TGTGCCAGCAGCCCGCGGACAGCTCCACACAATGAGCAGTTCTTC.

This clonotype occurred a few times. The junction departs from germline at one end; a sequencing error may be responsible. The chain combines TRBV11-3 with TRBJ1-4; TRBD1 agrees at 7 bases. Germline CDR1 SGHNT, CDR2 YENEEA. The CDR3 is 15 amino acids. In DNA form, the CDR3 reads TGTGCCAGCAGCTTAAGGACAGGTCCGAATGAAGAACTGTTTTTT. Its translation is CASSLRTGPNEELFF.

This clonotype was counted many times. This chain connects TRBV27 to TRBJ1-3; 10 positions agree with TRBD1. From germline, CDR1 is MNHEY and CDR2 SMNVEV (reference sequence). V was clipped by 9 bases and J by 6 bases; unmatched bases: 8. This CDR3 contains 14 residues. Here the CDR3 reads CASGTGAAENTIYF. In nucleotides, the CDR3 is TGTGCCAGTGGGACAGGGGCTGCTGAAAACACCATATATTTT.

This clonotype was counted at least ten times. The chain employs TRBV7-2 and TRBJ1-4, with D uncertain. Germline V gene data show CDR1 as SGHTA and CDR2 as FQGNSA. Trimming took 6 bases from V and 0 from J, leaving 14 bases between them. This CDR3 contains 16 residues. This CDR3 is CASRVGRRATNEKLFF. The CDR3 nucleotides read TGTGCCAGCAGGGTTGGCAGAAGAGCAACTAATGAAAAACTGTTTTTT. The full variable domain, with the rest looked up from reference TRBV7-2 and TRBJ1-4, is GAGVSQSPSNKVTEKGKDVELRCDPISGHTALYWYRQSLGQGLEFLIYFQGNSAPDKSGLPSDRFSAERTGGSVSTLTIQRTQQEDSAVYLCASRVGRRATNEKLFFGSGTQLSVL.

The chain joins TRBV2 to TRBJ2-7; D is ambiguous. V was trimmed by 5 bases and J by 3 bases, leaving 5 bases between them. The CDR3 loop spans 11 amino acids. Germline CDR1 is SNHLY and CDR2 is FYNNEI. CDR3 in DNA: TGTGCCAGCAGTTGGCTCTACGAGCAGTACTTC. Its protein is CASSWLYEQYF.

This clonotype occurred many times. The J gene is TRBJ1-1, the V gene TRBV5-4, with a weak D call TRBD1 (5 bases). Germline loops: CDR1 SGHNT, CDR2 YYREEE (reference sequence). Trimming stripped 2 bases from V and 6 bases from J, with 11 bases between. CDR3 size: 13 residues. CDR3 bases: TGTGCCAGCAGCTTAAGGGACTCACCTGAAGCTTTCTTT. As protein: CASSLRDSPEAFF.

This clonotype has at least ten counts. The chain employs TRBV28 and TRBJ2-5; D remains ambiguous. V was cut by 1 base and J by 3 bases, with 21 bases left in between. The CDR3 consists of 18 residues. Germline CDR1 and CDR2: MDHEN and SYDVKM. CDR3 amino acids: CASSLLYPSHDTKETQYF. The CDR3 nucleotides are TGTGCCAGCAGTTTATTATACCCCAGTCACGACACAAAAGAGACCCAGTACTTC.

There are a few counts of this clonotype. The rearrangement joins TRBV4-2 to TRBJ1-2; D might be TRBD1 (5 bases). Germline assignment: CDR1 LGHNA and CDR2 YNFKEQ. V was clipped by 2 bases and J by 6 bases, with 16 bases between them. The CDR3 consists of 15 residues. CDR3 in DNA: TGTGCCAGCAGCCAAATTAACAGGCGGCAACATGGCTACACCTTC. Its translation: CASSQINRRQHGYTF.

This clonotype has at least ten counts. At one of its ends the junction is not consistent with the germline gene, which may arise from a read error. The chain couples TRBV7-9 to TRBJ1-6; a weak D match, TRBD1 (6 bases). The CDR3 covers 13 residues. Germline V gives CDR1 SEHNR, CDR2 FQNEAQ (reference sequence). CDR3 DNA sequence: TGTGCCAGCAGTTTAGACAGGCGTTCACCCCTCCACTTT. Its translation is CASSLDRRSPLHF. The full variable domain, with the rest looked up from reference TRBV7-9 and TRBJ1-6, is DTGVSQNPRHKITKRGQNVTFRCDPISEHNRLYWYRQTLGQGPEFLTYFQNEAQLEKSRLLSDRFSAERPKGSFSTLEIQRTEQGDSAMYLCASSLDRRSPLHFGNGTRLTVT.

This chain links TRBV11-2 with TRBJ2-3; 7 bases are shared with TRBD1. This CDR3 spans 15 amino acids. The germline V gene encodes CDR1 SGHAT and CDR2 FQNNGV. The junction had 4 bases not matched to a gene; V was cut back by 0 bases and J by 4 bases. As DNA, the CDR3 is TGTGCCAGCAGCTTAGACAGGGGGATGTCAGATACGCAGTATTTT. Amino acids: CASSLDRGMSDTQYF.

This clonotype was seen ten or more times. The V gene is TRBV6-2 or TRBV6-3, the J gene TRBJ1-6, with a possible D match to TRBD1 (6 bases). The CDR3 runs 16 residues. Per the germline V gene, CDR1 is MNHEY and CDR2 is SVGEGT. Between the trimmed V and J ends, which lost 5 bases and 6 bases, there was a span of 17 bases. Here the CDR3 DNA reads TGTGCCAGCAGTGAAGAAGGGACAACTTCTAATTCACCCCTCCACTTT. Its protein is CASSEEGTTSNSPLHF.

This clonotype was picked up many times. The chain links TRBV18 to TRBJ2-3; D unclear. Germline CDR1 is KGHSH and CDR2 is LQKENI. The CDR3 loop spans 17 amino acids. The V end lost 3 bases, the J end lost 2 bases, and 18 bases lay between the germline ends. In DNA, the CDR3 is TGTGCCAGCTCACCGGATATAAGAACAGCTTACACAGATACGCAGTATTTT. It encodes CASSPDIRTAYTDTQYF.

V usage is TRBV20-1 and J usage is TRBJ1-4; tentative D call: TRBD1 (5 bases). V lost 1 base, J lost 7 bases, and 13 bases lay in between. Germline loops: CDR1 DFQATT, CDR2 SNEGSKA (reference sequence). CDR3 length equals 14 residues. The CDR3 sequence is CSARVGGSAEKLFF. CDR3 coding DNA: TGCAGTGCTAGAGTCGGGGGGTCGGCTGAAAAACTGTTTTTT.

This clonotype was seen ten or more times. In DNA form, the CDR3 reads TGTGCCAGCAGGGGAGACTATAGCAATCAGCCCCAGCATTTT. It yields the protein CASRGDYSNQPQHF. V usage is TRBV2 and J usage is TRBJ1-5; D is unclear. This CDR3 is built from 14 residues. V was clipped by 6 bases and J by 0 bases, with 9 bases between them. Germline CDR1 SNHLY, CDR2 FYNNEI.